The 30 T cell receptor beta chains listed next were all sequenced from one sample in a study of CD8 T cells in Susac syndrome. The authors reverse transcribed roughly 0.5 to 1 ug RNA with random hexamers. TCRdb independently ran MiXCR on the immunoSEQ multiplex PCR reads; one entry per CDR3 protein. The sample shows around 200,000 distinct CDR3 sequences, roughly 94% of them seen only once. Sequencing was performed on CD8+ T cells from PBMCs. These receptors were collected from a human donor with Susac syndrome.

This chain joins TRBV9 and TRBJ2-3; 10 nucleotides agree with TRBD2. V was pared by 3 bases and J by 1 base, with 5 bases of the junction left unmatched. Looked up from germline, CDR1 is SGDLS and CDR2 is YYNGEE. The CDR3 length is 16 residues. The CDR3 region is CASSDPTSGGTDTQYF. DNA for the CDR3: TGTGCCAGCAGCGACCCAACTAGCGGGGGCACAGATACGCAGTATTTT. The whole variable domain, remainder taken from reference TRBV9 and TRBJ2-3, is DSGVTQTPKHLITATGQRVTLRCSPRSGDLSVYWYQQSLDQGLQFLIQYYNGEERAKGNILERFSAQQFPDLHSELNLSSLELGDSALYFCASSDPTSGGTDTQYFGPGTRLTVL.

The chain joins TRBV7-9 to TRBJ2-2, with D maybe TRBD2 (5 bases). The germline gives CDR1 SEHNR, CDR2 FQNEAQ (reference sequence). This CDR3 has 15 amino acids. The V end lost 1 base, the J end lost 5 bases, and 11 bases lay between the germline ends. In DNA, the CDR3 is TGTGCCAGCAGCTTAGAGTCGGGAAGAACCGGGGAGCTGTTTTTT. As protein: CASSLESGRTGELFF.

This chain links TRBV7-9 with TRBJ2-2; D is unresolved. This CDR3 region has 14 residues. V lost 1 base to trimming and J lost 0 bases, with 3 bases between them. The germline V gene has CDR1 SEHNR and CDR2 FQNEAQ (reference sequence). Here the CDR3 DNA reads TGTGCCAGCAGCTTAGAATCGAACACCGGGGAGCTGTTTTTT. Its protein product is CASSLESNTGELFF.

This sequence joins TRBV11-2 and TRBJ1-3; D not resolved. V was clipped by 5 bases and J by 4 bases, with 15 bases between them. Germline assignment: CDR1 SGHAT and CDR2 FQNNGV. The CDR3 length is 15 residues. CDR3 coding DNA: TGTGCCAGCAGCGGGTATAGCGGCCCAGGAAACACCATATATTTT. Its protein product is CASSGYSGPGNTIYF.

The rearrangement links TRBV14 to TRBJ2-5, with D perhaps matching TRBD1 (6 bases). The V gene's germline CDR1 is SGHDN and CDR2 FVKESK. Between the trimmed V and J ends, which lost 4 bases and 5 bases, there was a span of 17 bases. There are 15 residues in the CDR3. For the CDR3, the DNA is TGTGCCAGCAGCCCCCGACCCGGACAGCGGGAGACCCAGTACTTC. Its translation: CASSPRPGQRETQYF.

This CDR3 is CASSKLISYEQYF. CDR3 DNA: TGTGCCAGCAGCAAGTTAATATCCTACGAGCAGTACTTC. V is TRBV21-1 and J is TRBJ2-7. TRBV21-1 is labeled a pseudogene. The CDR3 length is 13 residues.

This chain connects TRBV20-1 to TRBJ2-7, with 10 bases fitting TRBD2. This CDR3 comprises 16 residues. The V gene's germline CDR1 is DFQATT and CDR2 SNEGSKA (reference sequence). Germline trimming cut 6 bases from V and 1 base from J; bases unmatched to any gene: 12. In nucleotides, the CDR3 is TGCAGTGCCCGGGGACTAGCGCCAAGTAGATCCTACGAGCAGTACTTC. Translating it yields CSARGLAPSRSYEQYF.

The chain is built from TRBV27 and TRBJ2-5; 8 bases align to TRBD1. This CDR3 contains 15 residues. Losses at the gene ends were 3 bases for V and 1 base for J; bases not matched to a gene: 4. Looked up from germline, CDR1 is MNHEY and CDR2 is SMNVEV (reference sequence). The DNA for the CDR3 is TGTGCCAGCAGTTTTTCAACAGGGGGCCAAGAGACCCAGTACTTC. Protein: CASSFSTGGQETQYF.

The chain uses TRBV5-4 and TRBJ1-2, with D possibly matching TRBD1 (6 bases). The CDR3 is 14 residues long. Deletions cut 4 bases from V and 2 bases from J, with 12 bases between. From germline, CDR1 is SGHNT and CDR2 YYREEE (reference sequence). CDR3 in amino acids: CASSQQQGNYGYTF. The CDR3 nucleotides read TGTGCCAGCAGCCAACAACAGGGCAACTATGGCTACACCTTC.

The chain links TRBV28 to TRBJ2-3; D might be TRBD1 (5 bases). The CDR3 is made up of 13 amino acids. V lost 6 bases to trimming and J lost 1 base, with 8 bases between them. Germline loops: CDR1 MDHEN, CDR2 SYDVKM. The DNA for the CDR3 is TGTGCCAGCAGAGCACAGGGCACAGATACGCAGTATTTT. This gives the protein CASRAQGTDTQYF.

The chain has TRBV9 and TRBJ2-2; D unclear. Per germline, CDR1 SGDLS and CDR2 YYNGEE. V lost 6 bases to trimming and J lost 2 bases, with 11 bases between them. The CDR3 sequence is 14 residues long. The CDR3 spells CASTPPANTGELFF. CDR3 DNA: TGTGCCAGCACTCCCCCGGCAAACACCGGGGAGCTGTTTTTT.

The chain carries TRBV29-1 and TRBJ1-2; D uncertain. This CDR3 has 14 amino acids. Germline V gene lookup returns CDR1 SQVTM and CDR2 ANQGSEA. Trimming removed 0 bases at V and 2 bases at J, with 10 bases between. The CDR3 DNA reads TGCAGCGTTGAAGAAGCAGAGGAAAACTATGGCTACACCTTC. It encodes CSVEEAEENYGYTF.

The chain employs TRBV29-1 and TRBJ1-1, with a weak D call TRBD1 (5 bases). V lost 4 bases and J lost 4, with 16 bases in between. CDR3 length equals 14 residues. Germline V gene sequence: CDR1 SQVTM, CDR2 ANQGSEA. In DNA form, the CDR3 reads TGCAGCGTTGGCCGGGACGCTGTTATCACTGAAGCTTTCTTT. It specifies CSVGRDAVITEAFF.

This chain links TRBV9 with TRBJ2-1; D call uncertain. Germline V CDR1 and CDR2: SGDLS, YYNGEE. The CDR3 is 12 residues long. V lost 3 bases to trimming and J lost 5 bases, with 6 bases between them. The CDR3 protein is CASSAGDNEQFF. The CDR3 DNA reads as TGTGCCAGCAGCGCTGGGGACAATGAGCAGTTCTTC. Drawing the rest from reference TRBV9 and TRBJ2-1, the complete variable domain is DSGVTQTPKHLITATGQRVTLRCSPRSGDLSVYWYQQSLDQGLQFLIQYYNGEERAKGNILERFSAQQFPDLHSELNLSSLELGDSALYFCASSAGDNEQFFGPGTRLTVL.

The V and J genes are TRBV7-8 and TRBJ2-3, with 12 positions matching TRBD2. After removal of 5 bases from V and 2 bases from J, the junction contained 14 bases not matched to a gene. Germline V lookup: CDR1 SGHVS, CDR2 FQNEAQ. This CDR3 has 19 residues. CDR3 nucleotide sequence: TGTGCCAGCAGCCGATCTAGGACTAGCGGGGTCGACTCCACAGATACGCAGTATTTT. Protein: CASSRSRTSGVDSTDTQYF.

DNA of the CDR3: TGTGCCAGCAGCTCTGAAGGGTACACCATATATTTT. It codes for CASSSEGYTIYF. The rearrangement joins TRBV6-5 to TRBJ1-3; D not certain. V lost 6 bases and J 8 bases, leaving 11 bases between the germline ends. Per the germline V gene, CDR1 is MNHEY and CDR2 is SVGAGI. This CDR3 contains 12 residues.

This chain joins TRBV11-2 and TRBJ1-4; D remains ambiguous. This CDR3 is 15 amino acids long. Germline V gives CDR1 SGHAT, CDR2 FQNNGV. V gave up 1 base and J gave up 3 bases, with 9 bases separating them. The CDR3: CASSLVAVANEKLFF. DNA of the CDR3: TGTGCCAGCAGCTTAGTGGCAGTTGCTAATGAAAAACTGTTTTTT. Supplemented by reference TRBV11-2 and TRBJ1-4, the full variable domain reads EAGVAQSPRYKIIEKRQSVAFWCNPISGHATLYWYQQILGQGPKLLIQFQNNGVVDDSQLPKDRFSAERLKGVDSTLKIQPAKLEDSAVYLCASSLVAVANEKLFFGSGTQLSVL.

The chain couples TRBV12-3 or TRBV12-4 to TRBJ2-7; 7 bases fit TRBD1. V lost 5 bases and J lost 1; bases outside the gene matches: 8. The CDR3 length is 15 residues. The CDR3 region has the DNA TGTGCCAGCAGTGCCTCCGGGACAGTTTCCTACGAGCAGTACTTC. It encodes CASSASGTVSYEQYF.

This clonotype was recorded only once. The gene calls are TRBV20-1 and TRBJ2-1; D unresolved. V lost 3 bases, J lost 3 bases, and 3 bases lay in between. Germline CDR1 reads DFQATT; CDR2 reads SNEGSKA (reference sequence). The CDR3 runs to 11 residues. The CDR3 DNA is TGCAGTGCTAGTATCTACAATGAGCAGTTCTTC. Its translation is CSASIYNEQFF.

The chain recombines TRBV7-2 with TRBJ2-7; 12 bases agree with TRBD2. Germline V gene lookup returns CDR1 SGHTA and CDR2 FQGNSA. The CDR3 extends over 15 amino acids. The trim removed 7 bases at V and 2 bases at J, leaving 6 bases unmatched. CDR3 sequence (DNA): TGTGCCAGCACCGTACTAGCGGGGGGAACCTACGAGCAGTACTTC. Translated: CASTVLAGGTYEQYF.

The V gene is TRBV7-9, the J gene TRBJ2-5; TRBD1 might be the D (5 bases). V was clipped by 1 base and J by 1 base, with 7 bases between them. The CDR3 length is 14 residues. Germline loops: CDR1 SEHNR, CDR2 FQNEAQ (reference sequence). Here the CDR3 DNA reads TGTGCCAGCAGCTTAGTAGGGGCCCAAGAGACCCAGTACTTC. Amino acid sequence: CASSLVGAQETQYF.

V usage is TRBV5-1 and J usage is TRBJ1-1, with D hard to call. The CDR3 is made up of 14 amino acids. Germline V lookup: CDR1 SGHRS, CDR2 YFSETQ. Between the trimmed V and J ends, which lost 0 bases and 2 bases, there was a span of 8 bases. The CDR3 DNA reads TGCGCCAGCAGCTTGGCCCTGGAAAACACTGAAGCTTTCTTT. Translating it yields CASSLALENTEAFF.

CDR3 nucleotide sequence: TGTGCCACCTCATCAGGGGGGCCAAATGAGCAGTTCTTC. Its translation is CATSSGGPNEQFF. This sequence joins TRBV11-2 and TRBJ2-1; TRBD1 is a possible D gene (7 bases). The CDR3 is 13 residues long. The germline V and J ends were trimmed by 10 bases and 7 bases, with 17 bases remaining between them. Germline V gene sequence: CDR1 SGHAT, CDR2 FQNNGV.

This clonotype was seen once. The rearrangement links TRBV29-1 to TRBJ2-1; D gene ambiguous. Germline V lookup: CDR1 SQVTM, CDR2 ANQGSEA. The CDR3 contains 10 residues. Trimming removed 4 bases from V and 7 bases from J, with 5 bases in between. CDR3 nucleotides: TGCAGCGTTGTACAGAATGAGCAGTTCTTC. Translated: CSVVQNEQFF.

The rearrangement links TRBV5-6 to TRBJ2-2, with TRBD1 matching 7 bases. Germline-derived CDR1 and CDR2 are SGHDT and YYEEEE. The length of the CDR3 is 13 residues. J lost 6 bases, V lost 3 bases, and 2 bases had no gene match. The CDR3 DNA reads TGTGCCAGCAGCTCTACAGGGGCCGGGGAGCTGTTTTTT. It is translated as CASSSTGAGELFF. Full variable domain (rest looked up from reference TRBV5-6 and TRBJ2-2): DAGVTQSPTHLIKTRGQQVTLRCSPKSGHDTVSWYQQALGQGPQFIFQYYEEEERQRGNFPDRFSGHQFPNYSSELNVNALLLGDSALYLCASSSTGAGELFFGEGSRLTVL.

The CDR3 DNA reads TGCAGCGCTTGGGGGGGGAACACTGAAGCTTTCTTT. Encoded protein: CSAWGGNTEAFF. This chain uses TRBV29-1 with TRBJ1-1; D is possibly TRBD1 (5 bases). Germline V gene sequence: CDR1 SQVTM, CDR2 ANQGSEA. This CDR3 is built from 12 residues. The germline V and J ends were trimmed by 7 bases and 1 base, with 10 bases remaining between them.

The chain joins TRBV4-1 to TRBJ2-7; TRBD2 matches 13 bases. Germline loops: CDR1 MGHRA, CDR2 YSYEKL. CDR3 length: 17 amino acids. V was clipped by 3 bases and J by 0 bases; unmatched bases: 5. The DNA of the CDR3 is TGCGCCAGCAGCCAGGGCGGGACTAGCGGGATCTCCTACGAGCAGTACTTC. It encodes CASSQGGTSGISYEQYF.

The rearrangement joins TRBV20-1 to TRBJ2-1, with D uncertain. CDR3 length: 14 amino acids. Deletions cut 5 bases from V and 3 bases from J, with 14 bases between. Looked up from germline, CDR1 is DFQATT and CDR2 is SNEGSKA (reference sequence). The CDR3 DNA is TGCAGTGCTGCCCCGGGTTCAAGCTACAATGAGCAGTTCTTC. Amino acids: CSAAPGSSYNEQFF.

The chain joins TRBV28 to TRBJ2-2, with 7 positions matching TRBD2. Trimming removed 2 bases from V and 9 bases from J; junction bases left unmatched: 9. The CDR3 is 15 residues long. Germline-derived CDR1 and CDR2 are MDHEN and SYDVKM. The CDR3, as DNA: TGTGCCAGCAGTTTAGAGGGAGGGCGTAATAGGGAGCTGTTTTTT. This codes for CASSLEGGRNRELFF.

The CDR3 DNA reads TGTGCCAGCAGCTTAGTACCCGGGACAGGGGACACCGGGGAGCTGTTTTTT. The encoded protein is CASSLVPGTGDTGELFF. The J gene is TRBJ2-2, the V gene TRBV11-2, with 10 bases aligning to TRBD1. The ends lost 1 base at V and 3 bases at J; junction bases unmatched: 5. CDR3 length equals 17 residues. Germline lookup yields CDR1 SGHAT and CDR2 FQNNGV. The full variable domain, with the rest looked up from reference TRBV11-2 and TRBJ2-2, is EAGVAQSPRYKIIEKRQSVAFWCNPISGHATLYWYQQILGQGPKLLIQFQNNGVVDDSQLPKDRFSAERLKGVDSTLKIQPAKLEDSAVYLCASSLVPGTGDTGELFFGEGSRLTVL.